A single sample is the source of the 31 T cell receptor beta chains below, sequenced in a study of OX40 agonist ivuxolimab in advanced cancers. This table comes from immunoSEQ multiplex PCR, and its TCRdb copy is limited to in-frame clones, with some not included. The table has about 70,000 clones, about 81% seen once. This sample comprised CD4+ or CD8+ T cells sorted from blood, obtained in a trial of the OX40 agonist ivuxolimab. The receptors here all came from an adult with an advanced solid tumor such as melanoma, head and neck, liver or kidney cancer.

This chain links TRBV18 with TRBJ2-3; possible D gene TRBD2, 6 bases. Germline V gives CDR1 KGHSH, CDR2 LQKENI. Trimming took off 6 bases at V and 5 bases at J, with 9 bases between the two ends. CDR3 length equals 12 residues. CDR3 sequence (DNA): TGTGCCAGCTCGGACTACCAAGATACGCAGTATTTT. Translation: CASSDYQDTQYF.

This chain uses TRBV5-1 with TRBJ1-3; D is possibly TRBD1 (6 bases). This CDR3 is built from 15 residues. Between the trimmed V and J ends, which lost 7 bases and 6 bases, there was a span of 20 bases. CDR1 and CDR2 (germline): SGHRS, YFSETQ. CDR3: CASRVGTPVENTIYF. The DNA for the CDR3 is TGCGCCAGCCGAGTAGGGACACCCGTCGAAAACACCATATATTTT.

The genes are TRBV5-4 and TRBJ2-1; a weak D match, TRBD2 (6 bases). Trimming left V 0 bases short and J 5 bases short, with 15 bases between. There are 16 residues in the CDR3. Germline V gives CDR1 SGHNT, CDR2 YYREEE (reference sequence). The CDR3 DNA follows: TGTGCCAGCAGCTTGGCCTCGGTGGGACTCCACAATGAGCAGTTCTTC. Protein sequence: CASSLASVGLHNEQFF.

The genes are TRBV9 and TRBJ1-2, with TRBD1 as a possible D gene (5 bases). The V end lost 3 bases, the J end lost 3 bases, and 12 bases lay between the germline ends. Germline CDR1 is SGDLS and CDR2 is YYNGEE. The CDR3 totals 14 residues. The CDR3 DNA sequence: TGTGCCAGCAGCGGGCGTGGGGGGTACTATGGCTACACCTTC. Amino acid sequence: CASSGRGGYYGYTF.

The chain joins TRBV4-1 to TRBJ2-7, with 7 bases lining up with TRBD1. CDR3 size: 16 residues. V was clipped by 1 base and J by 7 bases; unmatched bases: 13. Germline assignment: CDR1 MGHRA and CDR2 YSYEKL. The CDR3 protein is CASSQAWTGRHREQYF. The CDR3 region has the DNA TGCGCCAGCAGCCAAGCGTGGACAGGACGGCATCGGGAGCAGTACTTC.

The rearrangement links TRBV2 to TRBJ1-5, with D hard to call. V was shortened by 5 bases and J by 2 bases, with 7 bases between the two germline ends. CDR1 is SNHLY and CDR2 is FYNNEI in the germline V gene. The CDR3 is made up of 13 amino acids. CDR3 protein: CASSYRGNQPQHF. The DNA of the CDR3 is TGTGCCAGCAGTTACAGAGGCAATCAGCCCCAGCATTTT.

This chain uses TRBV2 with TRBJ2-7, with D perhaps matching TRBD1 or TRBD2 (6 bases each). Trimming shortened V by 7 bases and J by 4 bases, and 20 bases separated the two germline ends. CDR1 SNHLY and CDR2 FYNNEI come from the germline V gene. This CDR3 comprises 15 residues. CDR3 loop: CASTDPRGGGYEQYF. The DNA for the CDR3 is TGTGCCAGCACTGACCCCAGGGGCGGAGGGTACGAGCAGTACTTC.

This chain links TRBV5-4 with TRBJ2-3; D call uncertain. The CDR3 length is 14 residues. V was trimmed by 0 bases and J by 3 bases, leaving 8 bases between them. The germline V gene has CDR1 SGHNT and CDR2 YYREEE (reference sequence). This CDR3 reads CASSLGLRTDTQYF. The DNA for the CDR3 is TGTGCCAGCAGCTTGGGACTGAGAACAGATACGCAGTATTTT. The whole variable domain, filled in from reference TRBV5-4 and TRBJ2-3, reads ETGVTQSPTHLIKTRGQQVTLRCSSQSGHNTVSWYQQALGQGPQFIFQYYREEENGRGNFPPRFSGLQFPNYSSELNVNALELDDSALYLCASSLGLRTDTQYFGPGTRLTVL.

Here the CDR3 reads CASSYAGITYEQYF. The CDR3 DNA is TGTGCCAGCAGTTACGCTGGGATAACCTACGAGCAGTACTTC. The chain uses TRBV6-5 and TRBJ2-7; unclear D gene. Trimming shortened V by 2 bases and J by 2 bases, and 10 bases separated the two germline ends. From germline, CDR1 is MNHEY and CDR2 SVGAGI. CDR3 length: 14 residues.

The chain joins TRBV12-5 to TRBJ1-5, with 10 nucleotides matching TRBD1. J was trimmed by 0 bases and V by 2 bases; bases with no gene match: 13. Germline CDR1 is LGHNT and CDR2 is FRNRAP. The CDR3 is made up of 20 amino acids. The CDR3 protein is CASGLYFRDRGVFSNQPQHF. The CDR3 bases are TGTGCTAGTGGTTTGTACTTCCGGGACAGGGGAGTCTTTAGCAATCAGCCCCAGCATTTT. Based on the CDR3 plus reference TRBV12-5 and TRBJ1-5, the full variable domain is DARVTQTPRHKVTEMGQEVTMRCQPILGHNTVFWYRQTMMQGLELLAYFRNRAPLDDSGMPKDRFSAEMPDATLATLKIQPSEPRDSAVYFCASGLYFRDRGVFSNQPQHFGDGTRLSIL.

This clone was recorded once. The rearrangement uses TRBV5-4 and TRBJ2-1; D gene uncertain. Germline V gene sequence: CDR1 SGHNT, CDR2 YYREEE (reference sequence). The CDR3 extends over 10 amino acids. V was cut by 2 bases and J by 10 bases, with 4 bases left in between. CDR3 DNA: TGTGCCAGCAGCTTCCCCGAGCAGTTCTTC. Protein sequence: CASSFPEQFF. Variable domain in full (rest from reference TRBV5-4 and TRBJ2-1): ETGVTQSPTHLIKTRGQQVTLRCSSQSGHNTVSWYQQALGQGPQFIFQYYREEENGRGNFPPRFSGLQFPNYSSELNVNALELDDSALYLCASSFPEQFFGPGTRLTVL.

The rearrangement joins TRBV7-3 to TRBJ2-1, with TRBD2 identical over 14 bases. After removal of 4 bases from V and 8 bases from J, the junction contained 7 bases not matched to a gene. Germline lookup yields CDR1 SGHTA and CDR2 FQGTGA. The CDR3 has 16 residues. The CDR3 sequence is CASSSPGTSGSDEQFF. CDR3 in DNA: TGTGCCAGCAGCTCCCCCGGGACTAGCGGGAGCGATGAGCAGTTCTTC.

This clone was counted once. The chain joins TRBV6-5 to TRBJ2-7; D gene ambiguous. The CDR3 is made up of 13 amino acids. CDR1 is MNHEY and CDR2 is SVGAGI in the germline V gene. V lost 6 bases and J lost 2, with 11 bases in between. The CDR3 spells CASSQEIPYEQYF. The CDR3 DNA sequence: TGTGCCAGCAGCCAGGAAATCCCCTACGAGCAGTACTTC.

This clone was recorded a few times. This chain connects TRBV7-9 to TRBJ2-7; 7 bases agree with TRBD1. Germline V gene lookup returns CDR1 SEHNR and CDR2 FQNEAQ (reference sequence). The CDR3 spans 17 residues. V lost 5 bases to trimming and J lost 0 bases; unmatched junction nucleotides: 13. The CDR3 bases are TGTGCCAGCAGCCCCATCCCCAGGACAGGAAGCTCCTACGAGCAGTACTTC. Protein product: CASSPIPRTGSSYEQYF.

This chain connects TRBV12-5 to TRBJ1-3, with 7 nucleotides matching TRBD1. The CDR3 length is 14 residues. J lost 3 bases, V lost 3 bases, and 2 bases had no gene match. CDR1 LGHNT and CDR2 FRNRAP come from the germline V gene. The CDR3 DNA reads as TGTGCTAGTGGTTTACGGGACAGTGGAAACACCATATATTTT. It encodes CASGLRDSGNTIYF.

This clone was counted only a few times. The chain links TRBV28 to TRBJ2-1, with 12 bases lining up with TRBD2. Trimming at V came to 6 bases and at J to 0 bases, leaving 3 bases not matched to a gene. CDR1 and CDR2 (germline): MDHEN, SYDVKM. The CDR3 contains 16 residues. CDR3 nucleotides: TGTGCCAGCAGGCTAGCGGGAGGGATCTCCTACAATGAGCAGTTCTTC. Translated, it gives CASRLAGGISYNEQFF.

This clone showed up just a few times. The chain uses TRBV7-9 and TRBJ1-5; D is ambiguous. Trimming left V 4 bases short and J 1 base short, with 5 bases between. Germline V CDR1 and CDR2: SEHNR, FQNEAQ (reference sequence). This CDR3 contains 13 residues. CDR3 loop: CASSSMSNQPQHF. CDR3 DNA sequence: TGTGCCAGCAGCTCAATGAGCAATCAGCCCCAGCATTTT.

V is TRBV2 and J is TRBJ2-3, with D possibly being TRBD1 (6 bases). The V end was cut by 6 bases, the J end by 6 bases, with 16 bases between. CDR3 length: 14 amino acids. CDR1 and CDR2 from the germline V gene are SNHLY and FYNNEI. The CDR3 coding sequence is TGTGCCAGCAGGGCAGGGGAATGGTCCGATACGCAGTATTTT. Its translation is CASRAGEWSDTQYF.

This sequence joins TRBV19 and TRBJ1-5; TRBD1 matches 7 bases. The CDR3 consists of 15 residues. The trim removed 1 base at V and 3 bases at J, leaving 3 bases unmatched. Germline V lookup: CDR1 LNHDA, CDR2 SQIVND (reference sequence). This CDR3 is CASSIGGQVNQPQHF. DNA for the CDR3: TGTGCCAGTAGTATAGGTGGACAGGTCAATCAGCCCCAGCATTTT.

The V gene is TRBV6-5, the J gene TRBJ2-7, with D perhaps matching TRBD1 (6 bases). Trimming left V 0 bases short and J 5 bases short, with 17 bases between. Germline loops: CDR1 MNHEY, CDR2 SVGAGI. There are 16 residues in the CDR3. CDR3 amino acids: CASSYSGQGPRDEQYF. DNA for the CDR3: TGTGCCAGCAGTTACTCGGGGCAGGGGCCTAGGGACGAGCAGTACTTC.

V is TRBV14 and J is TRBJ2-7, with 12 bases aligning to TRBD2. The CDR3 covers 20 residues. Trimming took 0 bases from V and 5 from J; bases not matched to a gene: 17. The germline V gene has CDR1 SGHDN and CDR2 FVKESK. The CDR3 sequence is CASSQDFGETSGSSMHEQYF. The CDR3 coding sequence is TGTGCCAGCAGCCAAGATTTTGGGGAGACTAGCGGGAGTTCGATGCACGAGCAGTACTTC.

The J gene is TRBJ1-1, the V gene TRBV6-4; TRBD1 might be the D (6 bases). This CDR3 region has 14 residues. Trimming cost V 8 bases and J 0 bases, with 13 bases left between them. Germline V gene data show CDR1 as MRHNA and CDR2 as SNTAGT. CDR3 residues: CASRKDRLNTEAFF. The CDR3 region has the DNA TGTGCCAGCCGGAAGGACAGATTGAACACTGAAGCTTTCTTT.

This chain's CDR3 is CAISDPRTGTINYGYTF. The CDR3 bases are TGTGCCATCAGTGACCCTCGGACAGGGACAATTAACTATGGCTACACCTTC. J is TRBJ1-2 and V is TRBV10-3; TRBD1 matches at 8 bases. Germline values: CDR1 ENHRY, CDR2 SYGVKD. J was trimmed by 1 base and V by 3 bases; bases with no gene match: 10. The CDR3 is 17 amino acids.

The chain links TRBV19 to TRBJ2-5; 8 nucleotides match TRBD1. Per the germline V gene, CDR1 is LNHDA and CDR2 is SQIVND (reference sequence). J lost 5 bases, V lost 4 bases, and 6 bases had no gene match. The CDR3 has 14 residues. The chain's CDR3 is CASSTTGVAETQYF. DNA for the CDR3: TGTGCCAGTAGTACGACAGGGGTAGCGGAGACCCAGTACTTC.

The CDR3 spells CASGREAGGFYGYTF. As DNA, the CDR3 is TGTGCTAGTGGACGAGAGGCAGGGGGGTTCTATGGCTACACCTTC. The gene calls are TRBV12-5 and TRBJ1-2, with TRBD1 matching over 7 bases. The CDR3 is made up of 15 amino acids. V was pared by 6 bases and J by 4 bases, with 11 bases of the junction left unmatched. Germline values: CDR1 LGHNT, CDR2 FRNRAP.

The chain employs TRBV7-3 and TRBJ2-2; a possible D gene is TRBD1 (6 bases). CDR1 SGHTA and CDR2 FQGTGA come from the germline V gene. The V end was cut by 4 bases, the J end by 1 base, with 7 bases between. The CDR3 is 14 amino acids. CDR3 sequence reads: CASSSGQNTGELFF. In DNA form, the CDR3 reads TGTGCCAGCAGCTCGGGACAGAACACCGGGGAGCTGTTTTTT.

Here the CDR3 DNA reads TGCGCCAGCCAACCGAATGACGGTGGAACGACTAACTATGGCTACACCTTC. This translates into CASQPNDGGTTNYGYTF. The V and J genes are TRBV4-3 and TRBJ1-2; no definite D call. The CDR3 length is 17 residues. The germline CDR1 and CDR2 sequences are LGHNA and YSLEER. The ends were cut back, 8 bases at V and 0 bases at J, with 22 bases in the middle.

The rearrangement joins TRBV27 to TRBJ1-2; D is undetermined. CDR1 and CDR2 from the germline V gene are MNHEY and SMNVEV (reference sequence). The CDR3 is 13 amino acids. Trimming stripped 2 bases from V and 1 base from J, with 5 bases between. CDR3 coding DNA: TGTGCCAGCAGTTTAGTTTATAACTATGGCTACACCTTC. Protein sequence: CASSLVYNYGYTF.

The table lists this clone with a count of one. DNA for the CDR3: TGCAGCGTTGGCAGGGGTCTGAACACTGAAGCTTTCTTT. This encodes CSVGRGLNTEAFF. The chain uses TRBV29-1 and TRBJ1-1; possibly TRBD1 for D (6 bases). CDR1 is SQVTM, CDR2 ANQGSEA, per germline. This CDR3 region has 13 residues. Trimming removed 4 bases from V and 0 bases from J, with 9 bases in between.

The chain links TRBV30 to TRBJ1-5; D is undetermined. V shed 2 bases and J shed 1 base, with 12 bases lying between them. The CDR3 runs 15 residues. Germline CDR1 is GTSNPN and CDR2 is SVGIG (reference sequence). The CDR3 bases are TGTGCCTGGAGTTTCGGTCGGTGGAGCAATCAGCCCCAGCATTTT. Translation gives CAWSFGRWSNQPQHF. Full variable domain (remainder filled in from reference TRBV30 and TRBJ1-5): SQTIHQWPATLVQPVGSPLSLECTVEGTSNPNLYWYRQAAGRGLQLLFYSVGIGQISSEVPQNLSASRPQDRQFILSSKKLLLSDSGFYLCAWSFGRWSNQPQHFGDGTRLSIL.

The gene calls are TRBV27 and TRBJ1-6, with D maybe TRBD1 (6 bases). The V and J ends lost 8 bases and 7 bases respectively, with 15 bases between them. The CDR3 runs to 14 residues. The V gene's germline CDR1 is MNHEY and CDR2 SMNVEV (reference sequence). The CDR3 sequence is CASQRGPDNSPLHF. CDR3 nucleotides: TGTGCCAGCCAGCGGGGGCCTGACAATTCACCCCTCCACTTT.